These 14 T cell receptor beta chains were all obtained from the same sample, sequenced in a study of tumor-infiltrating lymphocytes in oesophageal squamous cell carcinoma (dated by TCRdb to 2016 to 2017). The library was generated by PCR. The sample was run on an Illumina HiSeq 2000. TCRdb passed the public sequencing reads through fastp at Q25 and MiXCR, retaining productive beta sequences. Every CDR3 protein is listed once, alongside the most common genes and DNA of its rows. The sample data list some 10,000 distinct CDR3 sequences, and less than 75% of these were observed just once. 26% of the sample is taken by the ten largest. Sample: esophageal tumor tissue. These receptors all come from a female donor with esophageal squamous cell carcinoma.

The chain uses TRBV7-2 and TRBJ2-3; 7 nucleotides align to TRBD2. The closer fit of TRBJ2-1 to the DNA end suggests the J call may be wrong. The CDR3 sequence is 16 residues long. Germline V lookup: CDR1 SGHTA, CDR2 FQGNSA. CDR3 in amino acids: CASSLVLLPGGSEQFF. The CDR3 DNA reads TGTGCCAGCAGCTTAGTATTACTACCCGGGGGGAGTGAGCAGTTCTTC.

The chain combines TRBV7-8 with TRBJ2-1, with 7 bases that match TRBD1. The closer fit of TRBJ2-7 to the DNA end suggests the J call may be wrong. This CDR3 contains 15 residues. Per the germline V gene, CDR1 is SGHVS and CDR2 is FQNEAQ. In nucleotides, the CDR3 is TGTGCCAGCAGCCCAAGACAGGGTCCCTCCTACGAGCAGTACTTC. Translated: CASSPRQGPSYEQYF.

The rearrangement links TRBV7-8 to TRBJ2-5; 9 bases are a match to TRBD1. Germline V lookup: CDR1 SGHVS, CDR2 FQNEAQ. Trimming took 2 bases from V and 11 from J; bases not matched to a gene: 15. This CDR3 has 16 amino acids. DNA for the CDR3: TGTGCCAGCAGCTTACCTCCCGGGACAGGGTCCGTGGAGCAGTACTTC. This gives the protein CASSLPPGTGSVEQYF.

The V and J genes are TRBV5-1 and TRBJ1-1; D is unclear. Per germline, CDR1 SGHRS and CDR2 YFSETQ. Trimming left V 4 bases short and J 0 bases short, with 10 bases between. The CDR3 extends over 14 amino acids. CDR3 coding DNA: TGCGCCAGCAGCAGAGAAGATATGAACACTGAAGCTTTCTTT. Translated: CASSREDMNTEAFF.

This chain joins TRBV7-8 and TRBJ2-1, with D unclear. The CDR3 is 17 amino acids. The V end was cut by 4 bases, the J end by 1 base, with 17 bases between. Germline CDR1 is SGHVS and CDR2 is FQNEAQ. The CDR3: CASSYLAQHGSYNEQFF. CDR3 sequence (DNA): TGTGCCAGCAGCTATCTGGCCCAACATGGTTCCTACAATGAGCAGTTCTTC. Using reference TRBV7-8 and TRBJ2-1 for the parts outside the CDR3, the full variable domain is GAGVSQSPRYKVAKRGQDVALRCDPISGHVSLFWYQQALGQGPEFLTYFQNEAQLDKSGLPSDRFFAERPEGSVSTLKIQRTQQEDSAVYLCASSYLAQHGSYNEQFFGPGTRLTVL.

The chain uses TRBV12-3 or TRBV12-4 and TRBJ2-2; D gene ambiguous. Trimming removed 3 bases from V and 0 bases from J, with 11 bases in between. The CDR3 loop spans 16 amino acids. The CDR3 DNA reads TGTGCCAGCAGTTTCAGTCTGGGTACGAACACCGGGGAGCTGTTTTTT. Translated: CASSFSLGTNTGELFF.

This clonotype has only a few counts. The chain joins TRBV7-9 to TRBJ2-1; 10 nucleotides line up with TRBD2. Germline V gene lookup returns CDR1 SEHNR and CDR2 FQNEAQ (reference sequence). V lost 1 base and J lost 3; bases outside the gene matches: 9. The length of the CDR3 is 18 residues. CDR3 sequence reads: CASSLGTSGRLFYNEQFF. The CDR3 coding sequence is TGTGCCAGCAGCTTAGGGACTAGCGGAAGACTCTTCTACAATGAGCAGTTCTTC.

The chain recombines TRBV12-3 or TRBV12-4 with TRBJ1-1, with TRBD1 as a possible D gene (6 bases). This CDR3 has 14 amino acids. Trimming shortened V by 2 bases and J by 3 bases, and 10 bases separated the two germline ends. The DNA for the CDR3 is TGTGCCAGCAGTTTACGGGGGGCGGACACTGAAGCTTTCTTT. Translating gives CASSLRGADTEAFF.

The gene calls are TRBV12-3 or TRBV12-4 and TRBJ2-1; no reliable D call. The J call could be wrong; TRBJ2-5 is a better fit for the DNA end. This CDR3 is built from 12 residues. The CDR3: CASSPKQETQYF. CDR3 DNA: TGTGCCAGCAGTCCGAAACAAGAGACCCAGTACTTC.

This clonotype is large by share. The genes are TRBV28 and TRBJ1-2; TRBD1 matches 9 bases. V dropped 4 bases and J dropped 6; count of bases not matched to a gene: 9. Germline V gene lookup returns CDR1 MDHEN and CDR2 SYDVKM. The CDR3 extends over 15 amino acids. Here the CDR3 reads CASSSYRGLVDGYTF. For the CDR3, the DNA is TGTGCCAGCAGTTCGTACAGGGGGCTAGTGGATGGCTACACCTTC.

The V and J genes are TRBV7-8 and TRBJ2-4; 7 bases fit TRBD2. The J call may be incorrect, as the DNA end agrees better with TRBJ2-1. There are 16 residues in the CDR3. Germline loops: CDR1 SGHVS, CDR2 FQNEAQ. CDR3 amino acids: CASSISGGRALNEQFF. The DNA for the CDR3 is TGTGCCAGCAGCATAAGTGGCGGGAGAGCCCTCAATGAGCAGTTCTTC.

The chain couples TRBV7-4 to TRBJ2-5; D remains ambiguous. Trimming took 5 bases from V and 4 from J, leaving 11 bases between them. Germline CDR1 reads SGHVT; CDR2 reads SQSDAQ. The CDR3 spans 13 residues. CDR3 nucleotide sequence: TGTGCCAGCAGCCCCCCGGGTGGAGAGACCCAGTACTTC. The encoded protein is CASSPPGGETQYF.

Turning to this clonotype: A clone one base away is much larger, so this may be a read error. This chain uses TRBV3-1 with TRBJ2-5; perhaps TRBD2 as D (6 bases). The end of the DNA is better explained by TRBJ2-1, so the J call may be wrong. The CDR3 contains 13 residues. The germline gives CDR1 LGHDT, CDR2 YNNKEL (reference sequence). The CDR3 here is CASSQRAGETQFF. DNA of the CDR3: TGTGCCAGCAGCCAAAGAGCGGGCGAGACCCAGTTCTTC.

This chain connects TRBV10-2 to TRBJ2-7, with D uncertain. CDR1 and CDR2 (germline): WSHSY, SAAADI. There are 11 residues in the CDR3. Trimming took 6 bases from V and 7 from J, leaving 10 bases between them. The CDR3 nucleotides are TGCGCCAGCAGCAGTGTGGGGGAGCAGTACTTC. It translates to CASSSVGEQYF.